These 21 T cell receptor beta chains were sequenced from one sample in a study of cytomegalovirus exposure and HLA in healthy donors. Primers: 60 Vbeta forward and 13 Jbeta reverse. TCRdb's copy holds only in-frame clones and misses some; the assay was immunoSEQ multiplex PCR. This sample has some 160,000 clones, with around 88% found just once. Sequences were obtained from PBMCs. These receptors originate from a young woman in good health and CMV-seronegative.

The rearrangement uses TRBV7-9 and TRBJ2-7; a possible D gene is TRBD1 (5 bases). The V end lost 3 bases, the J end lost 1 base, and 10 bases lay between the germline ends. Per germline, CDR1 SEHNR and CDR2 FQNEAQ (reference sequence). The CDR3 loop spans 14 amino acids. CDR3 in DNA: TGTGCCAGCAGCTTGTACGACAGTTCCTACGAGCAGTACTTC. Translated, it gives CASSLYDSSYEQYF. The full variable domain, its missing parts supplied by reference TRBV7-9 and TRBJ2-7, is DTGVSQNPRHKITKRGQNVTFRCDPISEHNRLYWYRQTLGQGPEFLTYFQNEAQLEKSRLLSDRFSAERPKGSFSTLEIQRTEQGDSAMYLCASSLYDSSYEQYFGPGTRLTVT.

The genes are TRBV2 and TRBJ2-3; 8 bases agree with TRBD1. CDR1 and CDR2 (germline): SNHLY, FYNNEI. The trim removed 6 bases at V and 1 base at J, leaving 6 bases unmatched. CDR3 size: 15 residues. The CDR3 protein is CASSGQGQGTDTQYF. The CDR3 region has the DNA TGTGCCAGCAGCGGACAGGGTCAGGGCACAGATACGCAGTATTTT.

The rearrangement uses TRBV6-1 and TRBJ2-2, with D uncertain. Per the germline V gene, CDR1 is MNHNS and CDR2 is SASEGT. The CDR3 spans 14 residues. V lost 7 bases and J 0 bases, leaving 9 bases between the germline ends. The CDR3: CASISLSNTGELFF. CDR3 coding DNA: TGTGCCAGCATCTCACTTTCGAACACCGGGGAGCTGTTTTTT.

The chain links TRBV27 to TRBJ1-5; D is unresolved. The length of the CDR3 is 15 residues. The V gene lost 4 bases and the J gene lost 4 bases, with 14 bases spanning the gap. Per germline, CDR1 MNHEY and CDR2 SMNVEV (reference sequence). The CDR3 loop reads CASSSLPLKNQPQHF. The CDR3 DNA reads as TGTGCCAGCAGTTCCCTTCCCCTAAAGAATCAGCCCCAGCATTTT.

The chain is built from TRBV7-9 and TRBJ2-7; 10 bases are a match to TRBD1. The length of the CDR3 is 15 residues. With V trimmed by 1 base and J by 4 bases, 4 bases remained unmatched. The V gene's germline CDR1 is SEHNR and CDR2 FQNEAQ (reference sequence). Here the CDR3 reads CASSLVADRGYEQYF. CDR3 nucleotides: TGTGCCAGCAGCTTAGTAGCGGACAGGGGGTACGAGCAGTACTTC. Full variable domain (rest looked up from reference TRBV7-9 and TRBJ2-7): DTGVSQNPRHKITKRGQNVTFRCDPISEHNRLYWYRQTLGQGPEFLTYFQNEAQLEKSRLLSDRFSAERPKGSFSTLEIQRTEQGDSAMYLCASSLVADRGYEQYFGPGTRLTVT.

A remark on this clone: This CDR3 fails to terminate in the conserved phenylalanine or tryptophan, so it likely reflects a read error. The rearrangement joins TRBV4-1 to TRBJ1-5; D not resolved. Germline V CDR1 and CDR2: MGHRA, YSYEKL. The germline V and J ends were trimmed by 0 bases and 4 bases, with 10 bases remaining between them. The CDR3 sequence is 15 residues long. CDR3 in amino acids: CASSQEPRLNQPQHL. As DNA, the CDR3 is TGCGCCAGCAGCCAAGAACCCAGGTTGAATCAGCCCCAGCATCTT.

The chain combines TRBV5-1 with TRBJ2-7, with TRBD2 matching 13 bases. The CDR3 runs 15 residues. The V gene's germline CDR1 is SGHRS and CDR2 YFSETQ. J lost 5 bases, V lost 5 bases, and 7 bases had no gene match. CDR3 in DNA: TGCGCCAGCAGACTAGCGGGAGGGCTCTTTGACGAGCAGTACTTC. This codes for CASRLAGGLFDEQYF.

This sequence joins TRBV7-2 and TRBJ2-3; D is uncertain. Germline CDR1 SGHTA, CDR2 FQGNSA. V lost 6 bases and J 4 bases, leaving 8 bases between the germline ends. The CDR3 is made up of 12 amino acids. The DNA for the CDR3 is TGTGCCAGCAGTCAAAGCTCAGATACGCAGTATTTT. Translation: CASSQSSDTQYF. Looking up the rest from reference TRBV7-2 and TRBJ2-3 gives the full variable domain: GAGVSQSPSNKVTEKGKDVELRCDPISGHTALYWYRQSLGQGLEFLIYFQGNSAPDKSGLPSDRFSAERTGGSVSTLTIQRTQQEDSAVYLCASSQSSDTQYFGPGTRLTVL.

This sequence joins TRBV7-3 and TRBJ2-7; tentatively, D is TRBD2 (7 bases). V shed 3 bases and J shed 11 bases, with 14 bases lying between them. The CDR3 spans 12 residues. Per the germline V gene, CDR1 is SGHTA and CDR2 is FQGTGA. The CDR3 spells CASSFLGGEKYF. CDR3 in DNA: TGTGCCAGCAGCTTCTTAGGGGGGGAGAAGTACTTC.

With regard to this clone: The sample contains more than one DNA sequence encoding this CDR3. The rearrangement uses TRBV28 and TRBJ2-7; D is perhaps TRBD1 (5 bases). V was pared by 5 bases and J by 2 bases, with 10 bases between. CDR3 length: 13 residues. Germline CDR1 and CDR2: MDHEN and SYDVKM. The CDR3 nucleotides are TGTGCCAGCAGTCTCGACAGTCCCTACGAGCAGTACTTC. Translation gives CASSLDSPYEQYF.

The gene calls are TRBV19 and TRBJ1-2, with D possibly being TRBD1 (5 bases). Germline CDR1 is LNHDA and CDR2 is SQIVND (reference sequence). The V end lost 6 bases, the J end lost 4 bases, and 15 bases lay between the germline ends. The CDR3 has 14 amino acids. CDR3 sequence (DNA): TGTGCCAGTAGCCTGGGGGGAGGAACCTATGGCTACACCTTC. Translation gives CASSLGGGTYGYTF.

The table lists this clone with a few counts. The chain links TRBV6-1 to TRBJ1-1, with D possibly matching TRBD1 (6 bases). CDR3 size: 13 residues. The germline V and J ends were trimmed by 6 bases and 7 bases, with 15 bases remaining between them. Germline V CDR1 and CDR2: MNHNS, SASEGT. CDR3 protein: CASRTEQGIEAFF. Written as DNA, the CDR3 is TGTGCCAGCAGGACCGAGCAGGGGATTGAAGCTTTCTTT.

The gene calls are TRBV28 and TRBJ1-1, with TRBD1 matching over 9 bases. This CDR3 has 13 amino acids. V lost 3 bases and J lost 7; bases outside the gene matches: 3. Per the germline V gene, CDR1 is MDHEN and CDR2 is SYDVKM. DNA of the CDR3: TGTGCCAGCAGTTTTGGACAGGGGATTGAAGCTTTCTTT. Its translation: CASSFGQGIEAFF.

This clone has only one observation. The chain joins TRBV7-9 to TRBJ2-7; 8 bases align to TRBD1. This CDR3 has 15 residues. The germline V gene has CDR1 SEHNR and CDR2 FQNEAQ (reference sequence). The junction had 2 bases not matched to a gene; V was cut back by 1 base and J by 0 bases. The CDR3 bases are TGTGCCAGCAGCTTAGGACAGGGGACCTCCTACGAGCAGTACTTC. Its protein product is CASSLGQGTSYEQYF.

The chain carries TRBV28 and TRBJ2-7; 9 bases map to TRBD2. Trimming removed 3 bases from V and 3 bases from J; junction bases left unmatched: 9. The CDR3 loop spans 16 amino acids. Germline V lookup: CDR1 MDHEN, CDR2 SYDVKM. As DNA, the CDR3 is TGTGCCAGCAGTTTCTCAACTAGCGGGCAACACTACGAGCAGTACTTC. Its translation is CASSFSTSGQHYEQYF.

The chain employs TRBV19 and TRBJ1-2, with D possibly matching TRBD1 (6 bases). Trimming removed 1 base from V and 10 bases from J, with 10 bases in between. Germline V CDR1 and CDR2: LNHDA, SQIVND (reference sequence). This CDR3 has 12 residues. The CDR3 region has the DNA TGTGCCAGTAGTATAGTTGGGGGCGACTACACCTTC. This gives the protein CASSIVGGDYTF.

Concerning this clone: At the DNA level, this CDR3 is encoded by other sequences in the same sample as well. The CDR3 protein is CASSLAGRAGNTIYF. The CDR3 DNA follows: TGTGCCAGCAGCTTGGCAGGCAGGGCTGGAAACACCATATATTTT. The chain carries TRBV7-9 and TRBJ1-3; perhaps TRBD1 as D (5 bases). CDR1 SEHNR and CDR2 FQNEAQ come from the germline V gene (reference sequence). CDR3 length: 15 residues. Trimming removed 3 bases from V and 2 bases from J, with 11 bases in between.

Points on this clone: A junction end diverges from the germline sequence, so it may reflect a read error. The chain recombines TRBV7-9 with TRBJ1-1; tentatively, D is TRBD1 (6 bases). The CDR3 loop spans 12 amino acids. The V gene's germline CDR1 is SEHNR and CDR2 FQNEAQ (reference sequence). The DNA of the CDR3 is TGTTCCAGCACTCTTGGACAGCTCGAAGCTTTCTTT. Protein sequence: CSSTLGQLEAFF. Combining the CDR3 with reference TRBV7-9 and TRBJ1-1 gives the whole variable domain DTGVSQNPRHKITKRGQNVTFRCDPISEHNRLYWYRQTLGQGPEFLTYFQNEAQLEKSRLLSDRFSAERPKGSFSTLEIQRTEQGDSAMYLCSSTLGQLEAFFGQGTRLTVV.

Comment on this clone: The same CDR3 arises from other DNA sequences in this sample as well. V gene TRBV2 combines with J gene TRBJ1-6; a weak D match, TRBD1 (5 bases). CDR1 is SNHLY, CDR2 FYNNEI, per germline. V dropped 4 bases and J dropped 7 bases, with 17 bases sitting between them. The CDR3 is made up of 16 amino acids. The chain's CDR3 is CASSGDRALPNSPLHF. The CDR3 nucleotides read TGTGCCAGCAGTGGAGACAGAGCCTTACCCAATTCACCCCTCCACTTT. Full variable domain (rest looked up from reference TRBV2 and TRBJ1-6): EPEVTQTPSHQVTQMGQEVILRCVPISNHLYFYWYRQILGQKVEFLVSFYNNEISEKSEIFDDQFSVERPDGSNFTLKIRSTKLEDSAMYFCASSGDRALPNSPLHFGNGTRLTVT.

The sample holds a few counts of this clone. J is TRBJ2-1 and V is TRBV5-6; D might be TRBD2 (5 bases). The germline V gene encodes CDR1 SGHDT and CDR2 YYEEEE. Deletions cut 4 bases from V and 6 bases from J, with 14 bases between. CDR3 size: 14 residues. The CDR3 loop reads CASSLGLDINEQFF. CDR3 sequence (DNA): TGTGCCAGCAGCCTCGGACTGGATATCAATGAGCAGTTCTTC. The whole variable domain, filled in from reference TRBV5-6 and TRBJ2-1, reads DAGVTQSPTHLIKTRGQQVTLRCSPKSGHDTVSWYQQALGQGPQFIFQYYEEEERQRGNFPDRFSGHQFPNYSSELNVNALLLGDSALYLCASSLGLDINEQFFGPGTRLTVL.

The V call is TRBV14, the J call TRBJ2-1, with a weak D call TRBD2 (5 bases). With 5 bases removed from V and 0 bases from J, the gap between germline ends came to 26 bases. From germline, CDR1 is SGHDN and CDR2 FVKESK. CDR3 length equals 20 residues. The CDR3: CASSVVGLARRGSSYNEQFF. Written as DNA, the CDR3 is TGTGCCAGCAGCGTAGTTGGCCTAGCAAGGAGAGGAAGCTCCTACAATGAGCAGTTCTTC. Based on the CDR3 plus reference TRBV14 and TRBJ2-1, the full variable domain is EAGVTQFPSHSVIEKGQTVTLRCDPISGHDNLYWYRRVMGKEIKFLLHFVKESKQDESGMPNNRFLAERTGGTYSTLKVQPAELEDSGVYFCASSVVGLARRGSSYNEQFFGPGTRLTVL.